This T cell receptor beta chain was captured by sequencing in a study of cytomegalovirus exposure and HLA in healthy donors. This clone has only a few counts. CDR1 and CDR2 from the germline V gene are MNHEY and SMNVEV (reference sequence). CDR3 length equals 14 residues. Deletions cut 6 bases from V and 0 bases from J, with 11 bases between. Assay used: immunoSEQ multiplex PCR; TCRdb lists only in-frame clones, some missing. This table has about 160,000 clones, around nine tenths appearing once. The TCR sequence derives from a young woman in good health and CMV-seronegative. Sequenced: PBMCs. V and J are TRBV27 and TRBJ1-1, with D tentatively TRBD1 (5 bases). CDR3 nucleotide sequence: TGTGCCAGCAGGGCGACAGAGATGAACACTGAAGCTTTCTTT. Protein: CASRATEMNTEAFF.